The 15 T cell receptor beta chains presented below share a single source sample, sequenced in a study of Ad26.COV2.S vaccination and SARS-CoV-2 variants. This sample's treatment: some 20 received Ad26.COV2.S at low or high dose, single or two shots; 5 received placebo; per-sample allocation not given. Repertoires come from day 63 after the first vaccine or placebo injection. TCRdb's table, derived via immunoSEQ multiplex PCR, lists solely in-frame clones and lacks some. The sample yields over 300,000 clones, roughly 80% seen once. Sequencing used peripheral blood, obtained in a trial of Ad26.COV2.S vaccine versus placebo. The source is a person between 18 and 65 years old who received the Ad26.COV2.S COVID-19 vaccine or a placebo.

The chain is built from TRBV19 and TRBJ1-1; a possible D gene is TRBD1 (5 bases). Deletions cut 1 base from V and 7 bases from J, with 10 bases between. CDR3 length: 13 residues. From germline, CDR1 is LNHDA and CDR2 SQIVND (reference sequence). CDR3 bases: TGTGCCAGTAGTATAGTTGATGGGGGTGAAGCTTTCTTT. As protein: CASSIVDGGEAFF.

The CDR3 loop reads CASSKGRDIGRNSPLHF. The CDR3 DNA sequence: TGTGCCAGCAGCAAAGGGAGGGATATTGGGCGTAATTCACCCCTCCACTTT. The V gene is TRBV21-1, the J gene TRBJ1-6. TRBV21-1 is a pseudogene segment. This CDR3 has 17 amino acids.

The gene calls are TRBV7-9 and TRBJ2-2; D not certain. V gave up 5 bases and J gave up 3 bases, with 10 bases separating them. The CDR3 sequence is 14 residues long. The germline CDR1 and CDR2 sequences are SEHNR and FQNEAQ (reference sequence). This CDR3 is CASSPNADTGELFF. The DNA of the CDR3 is TGTGCCAGCAGCCCAAACGCAGACACCGGGGAGCTGTTTTTT.

This chain connects TRBV5-1 to TRBJ1-4, with 8 bases aligning to TRBD1. Germline V gene sequence: CDR1 SGHRS, CDR2 YFSETQ. V trimming: 6 bases; J trimming: 7 bases; junction bases outside the gene matches: 11. The CDR3 contains 15 residues. The chain's CDR3 is CASTAGQGAGEKLFF. DNA for the CDR3: TGCGCCAGCACCGCAGGACAGGGAGCGGGTGAAAAACTGTTTTTT.

V gene TRBV7-2 combines with J gene TRBJ2-2; no clear D gene. Germline CDR1 reads SGHTA; CDR2 reads FQGNSA. The CDR3 contains 13 residues. Between the trimmed V and J ends, which lost 1 base and 3 bases, there was a span of 3 bases. The CDR3 region has the DNA TGTGCCAGCAGCTTAGTCTACACCGGGGAGCTGTTTTTT. Amino acids: CASSLVYTGELFF.

The chain combines TRBV28 with TRBJ2-5; tentatively, D is TRBD1 (7 bases). Deletions cut 5 bases from V and 5 bases from J, with 15 bases between. The CDR3 has 14 residues. Germline lookup yields CDR1 MDHEN and CDR2 SYDVKM. CDR3 loop: CASSLLAGGETQYF. The DNA of the CDR3 is TGTGCCAGCAGTCTCCTTGCAGGGGGGGAGACCCAGTACTTC.

V is TRBV11-3 and J is TRBJ1-5; D possibly corresponds to TRBD1 (5 bases). The CDR3 loop spans 17 amino acids. Trimming stripped 3 bases from V and 5 bases from J, with 20 bases between. Germline V gene lookup returns CDR1 SGHNT and CDR2 YENEEA. For the CDR3, the DNA is TGTGCCAGCAGCTTGGTGGGGATCCGGGACCCATATCAGCCCCAGCATTTT. Translating gives CASSLVGIRDPYQPQHF.

This chain joins TRBV9 and TRBJ2-5; D perhaps matches TRBD1 (6 bases). Looked up from germline, CDR1 is SGDLS and CDR2 is YYNGEE. This CDR3 is 13 amino acids long. Trimming shortened V by 3 bases and J by 5 bases, and 11 bases separated the two germline ends. Here the CDR3 DNA reads TGTGCCAGCAGCGCTACAGGGTTGGAGACCCAGTACTTC. This translates into CASSATGLETQYF. Full variable domain (missing parts from reference TRBV9 and TRBJ2-5): DSGVTQTPKHLITATGQRVTLRCSPRSGDLSVYWYQQSLDQGLQFLIQYYNGEERAKGNILERFSAQQFPDLHSELNLSSLELGDSALYFCASSATGLETQYFGPGTRLLVL.

This clone was counted a single time. V gene TRBV11-2 combines with J gene TRBJ2-7, with D unclear. The CDR3 has 13 residues. Germline V lookup: CDR1 SGHAT, CDR2 FQNNGV. Trimming stripped 0 bases from V and 2 bases from J, with 5 bases between. The CDR3 sequence: CASSLDRTYEQYF. As DNA, the CDR3 is TGTGCCAGCAGCTTAGATCGAACCTACGAGCAGTACTTC.

The V call is TRBV5-6, the J call TRBJ1-1; 8 bases fit TRBD1. The CDR3 runs to 17 residues. Trimming removed 3 bases from V and 5 bases from J; junction bases left unmatched: 15. The germline gives CDR1 SGHDT, CDR2 YYEEEE. CDR3 residues: CASSSTSPGTGLTEAFF. DNA for the CDR3: TGTGCCAGCAGCTCAACTAGTCCCGGGACAGGTTTAACTGAAGCTTTCTTT. Using reference TRBV5-6 and TRBJ1-1 for the parts outside the CDR3, the full variable domain is DAGVTQSPTHLIKTRGQQVTLRCSPKSGHDTVSWYQQALGQGPQFIFQYYEEEERQRGNFPDRFSGHQFPNYSSELNVNALLLGDSALYLCASSSTSPGTGLTEAFFGQGTRLTVV.

The rearrangement joins TRBV18 to TRBJ1-2; possible D gene TRBD1, 6 bases. CDR1 is KGHSH, CDR2 LQKENI, per germline. This CDR3 has 16 amino acids. Between the trimmed V and J ends, which lost 2 bases and 5 bases, there was a span of 18 bases. CDR3 residues: CASSPLIGGREYGYTF. The DNA of the CDR3 is TGTGCCAGCTCACCATTGATTGGGGGGCGCGAGTATGGCTACACCTTC. Looking up the rest from reference TRBV18 and TRBJ1-2 gives the full variable domain: NAGVMQNPRHLVRRRGQEARLRCSPMKGHSHVYWYRQLPEEGLKFMVYLQKENIIDESGMPKERFSAEFPKEGPSILRIQQVVRGDSAAYFCASSPLIGGREYGYTFGSGTRLTVV.

V gene TRBV28 combines with J gene TRBJ2-3; 13 positions agree with TRBD2. V was pared by 3 bases and J by 9 bases, with 6 bases of the junction left unmatched. The germline CDR1 and CDR2 sequences are MDHEN and SYDVKM. This CDR3 has 15 amino acids. The CDR3 DNA reads as TGTGCCAGCAGTTTCCTGACTAGCGGGAGGAGAACGCAGTATTTT. This encodes CASSFLTSGRRTQYF.

The chain recombines TRBV20-1 with TRBJ1-5, with a weak D call TRBD1 (6 bases). CDR3 length equals 13 residues. The V and J ends lost 3 bases and 5 bases respectively, with 11 bases between them. Germline values: CDR1 DFQATT, CDR2 SNEGSKA (reference sequence). The CDR3 nucleotides are TGCAGTGCTAGTCGGGGGCGTGATCAGCCCCAGCATTTT. Translated, it gives CSASRGRDQPQHF.

V is TRBV7-9 and J is TRBJ1-6; 9 bases map to TRBD1. Losses at the gene ends were 5 bases for V and 3 bases for J; bases not matched to a gene: 5. This CDR3 is built from 16 residues. Germline V gene data show CDR1 as SEHNR and CDR2 as FQNEAQ (reference sequence). The CDR3 nucleotides are TGTGCCAGCAGCATGGGACAGGGATTCTATAATTCACCCCTCCACTTT. Its translation: CASSMGQGFYNSPLHF. Based on the CDR3 plus reference TRBV7-9 and TRBJ1-6, the full variable domain is DTGVSQNPRHKITKRGQNVTFRCDPISEHNRLYWYRQTLGQGPEFLTYFQNEAQLEKSRLLSDRFSAERPKGSFSTLEIQRTEQGDSAMYLCASSMGQGFYNSPLHFGNGTRLTVT.

The rearrangement links TRBV7-2 to TRBJ2-1; D possibly corresponds to TRBD1 (6 bases). The CDR3 covers 12 residues. In germline, CDR1 is SGHTA, CDR2 FQGNSA. The V and J ends lost 4 bases and 10 bases respectively, with 11 bases between them. CDR3 loop: CASSSQGLEQFF. Written as DNA, the CDR3 is TGTGCCAGCAGCTCCCAGGGGTTGGAGCAGTTCTTC.